The present T cell receptor beta chain was sequenced within a study of control samples from healthy donors and cancer patients. The assay was immunoSEQ multiplex PCR, and TCRdb's table has in-frame clones only and misses some. The data show around 100,000 clones, roughly 87% seen once. Germline V gene data show CDR1 as KGHSH and CDR2 as LQKENI. The CDR3 is 16 residues long. V trimming: 3 bases; J trimming: 0 bases; junction bases outside the gene matches: 8. The source is a woman between 50 and 59 years old in good health. The sample taken for sequencing was blood. This sequence joins TRBV18 and TRBJ2-7; TRBD1 matches at 7 bases. CDR3 coding DNA: TGTGCCAGCTCACCTTTAGGGACAGATAGCTCCTACGAGCAGTACTTC. Protein sequence: CASSPLGTDSSYEQYF.